Each of the 23 T cell receptor beta chains below was sequenced from the same sample in a study of cytomegalovirus exposure and HLA in healthy donors. The PCR ran on 60 Vbeta and 13 Jbeta primers. Clones were read by immunoSEQ multiplex PCR, and TCRdb kept only the in-frame ones, dropping some. The sample shows about 150,000 clones, over 60% of them seen only once. Material for sequencing was PBMCs. Receptors were obtained from a male donor in good health and CMV-seronegative.

This chain links TRBV7-2 with TRBJ1-2, with 9 bases aligning to TRBD1. Germline V gene sequence: CDR1 SGHTA, CDR2 FQGNSA. This CDR3 contains 15 residues. J lost 4 bases, V lost 5 bases, and 8 bases had no gene match. The DNA of the CDR3 is TGTGCCAGCAGCGCTACAGGGGGCGCGAGCTATGGCTACACCTTC. Residues: CASSATGGASYGYTF.

This chain uses TRBV2 with TRBJ2-7; tentatively, D is TRBD2 (7 bases). The CDR3 is 13 amino acids. V lost 8 bases, J lost 5 bases, and 16 bases lay in between. The V gene's germline CDR1 is SNHLY and CDR2 FYNNEI. The CDR3 nucleotides read TGTGCCAGCTCCCGCGAGGGGGGGCACGAGCAGTACTTC. Translated, it gives CASSREGGHEQYF.

This clone came up a few times. This sequence joins TRBV5-1 and TRBJ2-7; a possible D gene is TRBD2 (6 bases). The CDR3 consists of 13 residues. The V end lost 1 base, the J end lost 2 bases, and 7 bases lay between the germline ends. CDR1 is SGHRS, CDR2 YFSETQ, per germline. CDR3 amino acids: CASSLLAAYEQYF. The CDR3 DNA reads as TGCGCCAGCAGCTTGTTAGCGGCCTACGAGCAGTACTTC.

The chain is built from TRBV7-6 and TRBJ2-5; weak D call: TRBD1 (5 bases). Per germline, CDR1 SGHVS and CDR2 FNYEAQ. V lost 5 bases, J lost 9 bases, and 16 bases lay in between. The CDR3 covers 13 residues. In DNA, the CDR3 is TGTGCCAGCAGCGACCGGACGTTAGGGGCCCAGTACTTC. It encodes CASSDRTLGAQYF.

This chain joins TRBV29-1 and TRBJ2-3, with D perhaps matching TRBD1 (6 bases). The V gene's germline CDR1 is SQVTM and CDR2 ANQGSEA. Deletions cut 6 bases from V and 2 bases from J, with 9 bases between. The CDR3 is 12 residues long. DNA of the CDR3: TGCAGCGTGGGACACTTCACAGATACGCAGTATTTT. This codes for CSVGHFTDTQYF.

The V gene is TRBV27, the J gene TRBJ2-2; maybe TRBD1 (5 bases). This CDR3 has 13 amino acids. V shed 1 base and J shed 5 bases, with 5 bases lying between them. Germline V CDR1 and CDR2: MNHEY, SMNVEV (reference sequence). This chain's CDR3 is CASSLYRTGELFF. The CDR3 coding sequence is TGTGCCAGCAGTTTATACAGGACCGGGGAGCTGTTTTTT.

CDR3 coding DNA: TGTGCCAGCAGCTTAGCCGGCGGGGCCTCCTACGAGCAGTACTTC. Translating gives CASSLAGGASYEQYF. The chain combines TRBV7-2 with TRBJ2-7; TRBD2 is a possible D gene (6 bases). The V end was cut by 0 bases, the J end by 0 bases, with 9 bases between. The CDR3 is made up of 15 amino acids. In germline, CDR1 is SGHTA, CDR2 FQGNSA.

This clone appeared once. The same CDR3 can be traced to other DNA sequences in this sample. The genes are TRBV19 and TRBJ1-2; 8 nucleotides agree with TRBD1. J gave up 4 bases and V 6 bases, and 13 bases lay outside the gene matches. Germline CDR1 reads LNHDA; CDR2 reads SQIVND (reference sequence). The CDR3 consists of 16 residues. Here the CDR3 reads CASSIGQGAMGYGYTF. The CDR3 DNA reads as TGTGCCAGTAGCATCGGGCAGGGGGCGATGGGCTATGGCTACACCTTC. Using reference TRBV19 and TRBJ1-2 for the parts outside the CDR3, the full variable domain is DGGITQSPKYLFRKEGQNVTLSCEQNLNHDAMYWYRQDPGQGLRLIYYSQIVNDFQKGDIAEGYSVSREKKESFPLTVTSAQKNPTAFYLCASSIGQGAMGYGYTFGSGTRLTVV.

The chain uses TRBV18 and TRBJ1-1; TRBD1 aligns across 9 bases. Unmatched junction bases numbered 2, after V lost 6 bases and J lost 0 bases. The germline V gene has CDR1 KGHSH and CDR2 LQKENI. CDR3 size: 14 residues. CDR3 DNA sequence: TGTGCCAGCTCCGGACAGGGGATGAACACTGAAGCTTTCTTT. This sequence encodes CASSGQGMNTEAFF.

This rearrangement joins TRBV7-2 to TRBJ1-5, with D hard to call. V lost 5 bases, J lost 0 bases, and 8 bases lay in between. This CDR3 contains 14 residues. The germline CDR1 and CDR2 sequences are SGHTA and FQGNSA. CDR3 amino acids: CASSIYSSNQPQHF. CDR3 in DNA: TGTGCCAGCAGCATATACAGTAGCAATCAGCCCCAGCATTTT.

CDR3 bases: TGTGCCAGCAGTGGGACTCCACGTCTAGCCAAAAACATTCAGTACTTC. It encodes CASSGTPRLAKNIQYF. This chain uses TRBV2 with TRBJ2-4; possible D gene TRBD2, 5 bases. Per the germline V gene, CDR1 is SNHLY and CDR2 is FYNNEI. V was shortened by 4 bases and J by 0 bases, with 13 bases between the two germline ends. This CDR3 is 16 amino acids long.

This clone was recorded only once. This chain joins TRBV7-3 and TRBJ2-1, with a tentative D call TRBD1 (6 bases). Germline CDR1 is SGHTA and CDR2 is FQGTGA. V was pared by 5 bases and J by 4 bases, with 9 bases between. The CDR3 loop spans 13 amino acids. The CDR3 nucleotides are TGTGCCAGCAGCCCCGGACAGTACAATGAGCAGTTCTTC. It encodes CASSPGQYNEQFF.

The chain joins TRBV7-9 to TRBJ1-1; 7 bases align to TRBD1. Germline lookup yields CDR1 SEHNR and CDR2 FQNEAQ (reference sequence). This CDR3 is built from 19 residues. V lost 2 bases and J lost 6; bases outside the gene matches: 21. Written as DNA, the CDR3 is TGTGCCAGCAGCTTAAACCCGGGTGTTGTGCGACAGGGCAGCGCTGAAGCTTTCTTT. It encodes CASSLNPGVVRQGSAEAFF.

The J gene is TRBJ2-3, the V gene TRBV9, with D unresolved. V lost 2 bases to trimming and J lost 4 bases, with 11 bases between them. Germline CDR1 and CDR2: SGDLS and YYNGEE. The CDR3 consists of 14 residues. The CDR3 region is CASSVGLPPDTQYF. The CDR3 DNA is TGTGCCAGCAGCGTTGGCCTCCCCCCAGATACGCAGTATTTT.

CDR3 sequence: CASSQDYSTEAFF. The CDR3 bases are TGCGCCAGCAGCCAAGATTATTCCACTGAAGCTTTCTTT. V and J are TRBV4-3 and TRBJ1-1; D is unclear. In germline, CDR1 is LGHNA, CDR2 YSLEER. V dropped 0 bases and J dropped 4 bases, with 6 bases sitting between them. There are 13 residues in the CDR3.

V is TRBV6-1 and J is TRBJ1-3; 7 bases agree with TRBD1. CDR1 is MNHNS, CDR2 SASEGT, per germline. Trimming took 1 base from V and 4 from J; bases not matched to a gene: 1. The CDR3 loop spans 14 amino acids. CDR3 amino acids: CASSEEGAGNTIYF. The CDR3, as DNA: TGTGCCAGCAGTGAAGAGGGGGCGGGAAACACCATATATTTT.

The chain recombines TRBV9 with TRBJ1-3, with D perhaps matching TRBD1 (5 bases). Germline loops: CDR1 SGDLS, CDR2 YYNGEE. This CDR3 comprises 16 residues. Deletions cut 0 bases from V and 4 bases from J, with 14 bases between. CDR3 in amino acids: CASSVGLGEPGNTIYF. CDR3 DNA: TGTGCCAGCAGCGTAGGGTTAGGGGAACCCGGAAACACCATATATTTT.

The chain joins TRBV10-3 to TRBJ2-1; TRBD1 matches 9 bases. This CDR3 region has 15 residues. Germline CDR1 and CDR2: ENHRY and SYGVKD. Germline trimming cut 6 bases from V and 5 bases from J; bases unmatched to any gene: 8. In nucleotides, the CDR3 is TGTGCCATCAGGTACGGACAGGGGTGGGACAATGAGCAGTTCTTC. Translation gives CAIRYGQGWDNEQFF.

In its sample, this clone was seen a few times. The chain combines TRBV6-6 with TRBJ2-7, with 10 bases matching TRBD2. Germline lookup yields CDR1 MNHNY and CDR2 SVGAGI (reference sequence). Losses at the gene ends were 2 bases for V and 3 bases for J; bases not matched to a gene: 4. The CDR3 totals 15 residues. The CDR3, as DNA: TGTGCCAGCAGTTACCAGGCTAGCGGGAGCTACGAGCAGTACTTC. Translated, it gives CASSYQASGSYEQYF.

The rearrangement joins TRBV28 to TRBJ2-3; D call uncertain. The CDR3 extends over 14 amino acids. The germline V gene has CDR1 MDHEN and CDR2 SYDVKM. With 3 bases removed from V and 1 base from J, the gap between germline ends came to 8 bases. The CDR3 nucleotides read TGTGCCAGCAGTTTTGATCAGGGCACAGATACGCAGTATTTT. Its translation is CASSFDQGTDTQYF.

The chain links TRBV10-3 to TRBJ1-4; D is perhaps TRBD1 (5 bases). Germline CDR1 ENHRY, CDR2 SYGVKD. This CDR3 has 14 residues. V was shortened by 7 bases and J by 2 bases, with 11 bases between the two germline ends. The CDR3 is CAITGVRTNEKLFF. CDR3 DNA: TGTGCCATCACGGGGGTTCGGACTAATGAAAAACTGTTTTTT.

In this sample, this clone turned up once. The gene calls are TRBV9 and TRBJ2-2; 14 bases map to TRBD2. CDR1 is SGDLS and CDR2 is YYNGEE in the germline V gene. V was clipped by 4 bases and J by 4 bases; unmatched bases: 12. This CDR3 is built from 19 residues. The CDR3 DNA sequence: TGTGCCAGCAGCCCTTCGACTAGCGGGGGGGCGAGAGGCACCGGGGAGCTGTTTTTT. Translating it yields CASSPSTSGGARGTGELFF.

This clone turned up a few times. The V call is TRBV5-1, the J call TRBJ2-2; tentative D call: TRBD1 (5 bases). The CDR3 consists of 14 residues. Germline V gene sequence: CDR1 SGHRS, CDR2 YFSETQ. Trimming took 0 bases from V and 7 from J, leaving 10 bases between them. The CDR3 is CASSLEGSGGELFF. The CDR3 DNA reads TGCGCCAGCAGCTTGGAGGGGTCGGGCGGGGAGCTGTTTTTT.